These T cell receptor beta chains were read from a single sample in a study of T-cell reconstitution after alpha-beta-depleted transplantation in children. TCRdb reprocessed the PCR reads with MiXCR, giving one entry per CDR3 protein. Among about 540,000 distinct CDR3 sequences, 25% to 30% were seen once, and the ten largest hold under 45%. The material sequenced was PBMCs, taken before TCRalphabeta/CD19-depleted stem cell transplant. These receptors originate from a boy in the first two years of life with Wiskott-Aldrich syndrome, due to receive a stem cell transplant. Both conserved end residues are part of each CDR3. The order of the fields is J gene, V gene, D gene, clone size, CDR3 DNA, CDR3 protein. The D gene is left open where the match is weak. Where a row states a size, it is once, few, many or the class of an expanded clone; other rows omit it.

J: TRBJ2-1
V: TRBV24-1
D: NA
size: NA
DNA: TGTGCCACCAGTCCTGGCTCGATACAGGACAATGAGCAGTTCTTC
CDR3: CATSPGSIQDNEQFF

J: TRBJ1-1
V: TRBV28
D: TRBD1
size: NA
DNA: TGTGCCAGCAGTCTTCAGACAGGGAGGTACAACACTGAAGCTTTCTTT
CDR3: CASSLQTGRYNTEAFF

J: TRBJ2-5
V: TRBV4-1
D: NA
size: once
DNA: TGCGCCAGCAGCCAAGAGTCCAGTCAAGAGACCCAGTACTTC
CDR3: CASSQESSQETQYF

J: TRBJ2-1
V: TRBV15
D: TRBD2
size: NA
DNA: TGTGCCACTAGCAGAGCGCAGCGGGAGGGCCCTAATGAGCAGTTCTTC
CDR3: CATSRAQREGPNEQFF

J: TRBJ2-1
V: TRBV29-1
D: NA
size: NA
DNA: TGCAGCGTTGGATCCAGGGGCGTCTCCTACAATGAGCAGTTCTTC
CDR3: CSVGSRGVSYNEQFF

J: TRBJ2-7
V: TRBV28
D: TRBD1
size: few
DNA: TGTGCCAGCAGTGACCCGGACAGGGGATTTTTTCGGTACTTC
CDR3: CASSDPDRGFFRYF

J: TRBJ1-5
V: TRBV5-1
D: NA
size: NA
DNA: TGCGCCAGCAGCTTGGCCCCGGGGCGCAATCAGCCCCAGCATTTT
CDR3: CASSLAPGRNQPQHF

J: TRBJ2-1
V: TRBV5-1
D: TRBD2
size: few
DNA: TGCGCCAGCAGCTTGGATGGAGCGGGGTTCTACAATGAGCAGTTCTTC
CDR3: CASSLDGAGFYNEQFF

J: TRBJ2-7
V: TRBV15
D: NA
size: few
DNA: TGTGCCACCAGCAGAGCGCGGGGCAGCTCCTACGAGCAGTACTTC
CDR3: CATSRARGSSYEQYF

J: TRBJ1-5
V: TRBV28
D: NA
size: NA
DNA: TGTGCCAGCAGAGGAGGGGGGCAGCCCCAGCATTTT
CDR3: CASRGGGQPQHF

J: TRBJ2-1
V: TRBV27
D: NA
size: NA
DNA: TGTGCCAGCAGTTTATCGTGGCTATTGGATGAGCAGTTCTTC
CDR3: CASSLSWLLDEQFF

J: TRBJ2-7
V: TRBV5-1
D: TRBD1
size: NA
DNA: TGCGCCAGCAGCTTGGGGGGACAGGGCCCCTACGAGCAGTACTTC
CDR3: CASSLGGQGPYEQYF

J: TRBJ2-7
V: TRBV5-8
D: NA
size: few
DNA: TGTGCCAGCAGCTTGGGGATAGCGTCCTACGAGCAGTACTTC
CDR3: CASSLGIASYEQYF